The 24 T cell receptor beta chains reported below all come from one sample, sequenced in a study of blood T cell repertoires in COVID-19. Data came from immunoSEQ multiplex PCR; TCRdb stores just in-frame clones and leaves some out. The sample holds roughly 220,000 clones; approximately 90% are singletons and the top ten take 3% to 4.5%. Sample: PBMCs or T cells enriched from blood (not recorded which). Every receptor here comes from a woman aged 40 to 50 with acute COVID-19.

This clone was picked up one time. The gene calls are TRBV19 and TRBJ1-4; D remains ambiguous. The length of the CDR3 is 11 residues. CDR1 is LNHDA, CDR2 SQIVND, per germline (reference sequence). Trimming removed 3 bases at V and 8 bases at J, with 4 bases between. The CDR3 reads CASSIEEKLFF. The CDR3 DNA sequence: TGTGCCAGTAGTATCGAGGAAAAACTGTTTTTT.

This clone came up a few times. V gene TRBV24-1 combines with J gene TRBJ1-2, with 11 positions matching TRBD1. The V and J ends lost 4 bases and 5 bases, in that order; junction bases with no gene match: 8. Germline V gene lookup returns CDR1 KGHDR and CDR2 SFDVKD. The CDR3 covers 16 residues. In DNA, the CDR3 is TGTGCCACCAGTGACTACTCCGGGACAGGGGGATATGGCTACACCTTC. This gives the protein CATSDYSGTGGYGYTF.

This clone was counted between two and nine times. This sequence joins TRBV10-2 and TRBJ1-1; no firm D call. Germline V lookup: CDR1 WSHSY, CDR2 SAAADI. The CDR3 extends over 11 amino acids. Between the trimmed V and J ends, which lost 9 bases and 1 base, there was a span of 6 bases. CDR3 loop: CASSENTEAFF. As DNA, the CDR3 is TGCGCCAGTTCAGAGAACACTGAAGCTTTCTTT.

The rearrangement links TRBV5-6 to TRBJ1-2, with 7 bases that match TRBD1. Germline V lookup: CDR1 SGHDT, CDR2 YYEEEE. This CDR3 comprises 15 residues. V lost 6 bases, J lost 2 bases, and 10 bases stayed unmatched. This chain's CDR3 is CASTLQGRWNYGYTF. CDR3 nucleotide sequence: TGTGCCAGCACCCTACAGGGGAGATGGAACTATGGCTACACCTTC. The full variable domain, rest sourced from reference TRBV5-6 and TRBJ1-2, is DAGVTQSPTHLIKTRGQQVTLRCSPKSGHDTVSWYQQALGQGPQFIFQYYEEEERQRGNFPDRFSGHQFPNYSSELNVNALLLGDSALYLCASTLQGRWNYGYTFGSGTRLTVV.

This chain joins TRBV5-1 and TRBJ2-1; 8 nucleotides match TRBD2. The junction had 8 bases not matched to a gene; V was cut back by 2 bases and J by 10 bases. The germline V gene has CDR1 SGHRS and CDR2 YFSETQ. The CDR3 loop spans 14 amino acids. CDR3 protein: CASSFYGGATEQFF. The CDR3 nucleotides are TGCGCCAGCAGCTTCTACGGGGGGGCTACAGAGCAGTTCTTC.

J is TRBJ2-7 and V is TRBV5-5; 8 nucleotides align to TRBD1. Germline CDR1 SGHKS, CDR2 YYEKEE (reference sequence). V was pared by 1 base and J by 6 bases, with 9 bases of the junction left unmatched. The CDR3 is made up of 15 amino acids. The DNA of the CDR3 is TGTGCCAGCAGCTTGAGGACAGGGTCGGGTCTCGAGCAGTACTTC. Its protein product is CASSLRTGSGLEQYF. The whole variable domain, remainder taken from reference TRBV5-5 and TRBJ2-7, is DAGVTQSPTHLIKTRGQQVTLRCSPISGHKSVSWYQQVLGQGPQFIFQYYEKEERGRGNFPDRFSARQFPNYSSELNVNALLLGDSALYLCASSLRTGSGLEQYFGPGTRLTVT.

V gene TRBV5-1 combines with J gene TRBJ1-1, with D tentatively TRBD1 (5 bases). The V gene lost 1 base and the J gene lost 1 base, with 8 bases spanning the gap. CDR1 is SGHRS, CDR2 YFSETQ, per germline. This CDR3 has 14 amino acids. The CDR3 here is CASSLTDRNTEAFF. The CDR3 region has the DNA TGCGCCAGCAGCTTGACTGACAGGAACACTGAAGCTTTCTTT.

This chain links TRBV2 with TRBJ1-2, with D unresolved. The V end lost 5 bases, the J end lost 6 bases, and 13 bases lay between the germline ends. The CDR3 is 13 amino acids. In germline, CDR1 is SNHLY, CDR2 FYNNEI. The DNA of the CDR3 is TGTGCCAGCAGTCATCCAGGCAGTAATGGCTACACCTTC. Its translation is CASSHPGSNGYTF.

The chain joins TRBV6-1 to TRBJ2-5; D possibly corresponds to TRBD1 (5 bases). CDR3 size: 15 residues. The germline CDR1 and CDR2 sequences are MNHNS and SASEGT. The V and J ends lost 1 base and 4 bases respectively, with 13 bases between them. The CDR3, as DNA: TGTGCCAGCAGTGAAGGTGGGGCCTGGTCAGAGACCCAGTACTTC. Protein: CASSEGGAWSETQYF.

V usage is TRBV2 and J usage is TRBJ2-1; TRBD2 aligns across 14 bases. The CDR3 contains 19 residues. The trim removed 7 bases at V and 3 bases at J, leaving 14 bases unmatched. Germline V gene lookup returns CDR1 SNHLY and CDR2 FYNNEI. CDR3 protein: CASTSVGLAGGHLYNEQFF. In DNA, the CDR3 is TGTGCCAGCACCAGCGTAGGACTAGCGGGGGGCCACCTCTACAATGAGCAGTTCTTC.

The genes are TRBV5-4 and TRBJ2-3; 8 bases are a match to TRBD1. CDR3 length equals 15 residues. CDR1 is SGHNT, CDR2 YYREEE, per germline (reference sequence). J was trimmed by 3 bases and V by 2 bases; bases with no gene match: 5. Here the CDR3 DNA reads TGTGCCAGCAGCTTCCGGAGGACAGGGACAGATACGCAGTATTTT. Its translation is CASSFRRTGTDTQYF.

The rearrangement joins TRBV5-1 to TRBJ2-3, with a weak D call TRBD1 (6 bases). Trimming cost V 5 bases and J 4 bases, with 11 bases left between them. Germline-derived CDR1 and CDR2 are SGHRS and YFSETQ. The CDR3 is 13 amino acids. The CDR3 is CASSAGVADTQYF. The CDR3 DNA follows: TGCGCCAGCAGTGCAGGGGTGGCAGATACGCAGTATTTT.

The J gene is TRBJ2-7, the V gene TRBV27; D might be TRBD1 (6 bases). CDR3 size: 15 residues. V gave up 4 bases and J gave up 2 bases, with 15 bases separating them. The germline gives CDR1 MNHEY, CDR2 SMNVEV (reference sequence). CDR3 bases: TGTGCCAGCAGTTCCCCCGGACAGCGAGCCTACGAGCAGTACTTC. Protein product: CASSSPGQRAYEQYF.

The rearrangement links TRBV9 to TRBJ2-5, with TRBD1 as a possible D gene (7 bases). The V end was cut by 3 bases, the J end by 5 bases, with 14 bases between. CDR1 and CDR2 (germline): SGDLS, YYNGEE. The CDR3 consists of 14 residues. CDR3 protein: CASSERAGGETQYF. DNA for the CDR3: TGTGCCAGCAGCGAGAGGGCAGGGGGGGAGACCCAGTACTTC.

CDR3 in amino acids: CASSLKQGPGQPQHF. Here the CDR3 DNA reads TGTGCCAGCAGCTTAAAACAGGGGCCTGGGCAGCCCCAGCATTTT. The rearrangement uses TRBV7-6 and TRBJ1-5; 7 bases line up with TRBD1. Germline lookup yields CDR1 SGHVS and CDR2 FNYEAQ. Trimming took 2 bases from V and 7 from J; bases not matched to a gene: 8. This CDR3 spans 15 amino acids.

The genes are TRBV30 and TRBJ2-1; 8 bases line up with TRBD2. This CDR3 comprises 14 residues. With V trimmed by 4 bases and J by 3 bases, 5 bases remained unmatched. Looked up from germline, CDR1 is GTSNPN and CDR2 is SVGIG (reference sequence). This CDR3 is CAWTAGGLYNEQFF. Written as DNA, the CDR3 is TGTGCCTGGACCGCGGGGGGCCTCTACAATGAGCAGTTCTTC.

In DNA form, the CDR3 reads TGTGCCATCGGCGCGGCCCCTAATGAAAAACTGTTTTTT. Translation: CAIGAAPNEKLFF. This chain uses TRBV10-3 with TRBJ1-4; the D is unclear. The CDR3 runs 13 residues. Per germline, CDR1 ENHRY and CDR2 SYGVKD. V lost 8 bases and J 3 bases, leaving 10 bases between the germline ends.

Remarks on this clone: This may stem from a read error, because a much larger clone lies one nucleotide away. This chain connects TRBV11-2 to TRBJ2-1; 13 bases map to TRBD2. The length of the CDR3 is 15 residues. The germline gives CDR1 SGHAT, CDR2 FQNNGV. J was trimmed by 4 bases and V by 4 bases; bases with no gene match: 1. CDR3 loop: CASSSGLAGYNEQFF. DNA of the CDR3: TGTGCCAGCAGCTCGGGACTAGCGGGGTACAATGAGCAGTTCTTC.

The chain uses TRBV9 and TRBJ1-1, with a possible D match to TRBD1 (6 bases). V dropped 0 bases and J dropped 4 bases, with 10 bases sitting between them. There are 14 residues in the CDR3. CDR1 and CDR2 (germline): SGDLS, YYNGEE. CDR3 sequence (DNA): TGTGCCAGCAGCGTAGTGTCAGGGGCCACTGAAGCTTTCTTT. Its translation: CASSVVSGATEAFF. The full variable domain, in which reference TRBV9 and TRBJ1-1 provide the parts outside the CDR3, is DSGVTQTPKHLITATGQRVTLRCSPRSGDLSVYWYQQSLDQGLQFLIQYYNGEERAKGNILERFSAQQFPDLHSELNLSSLELGDSALYFCASSVVSGATEAFFGQGTRLTVV.

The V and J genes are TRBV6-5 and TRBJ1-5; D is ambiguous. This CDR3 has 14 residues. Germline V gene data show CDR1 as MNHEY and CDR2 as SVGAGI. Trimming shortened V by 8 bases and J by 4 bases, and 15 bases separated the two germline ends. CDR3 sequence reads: CASGPRSSNQPQHF. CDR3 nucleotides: TGTGCCAGCGGCCCCAGGTCTTCTAATCAGCCCCAGCATTTT.

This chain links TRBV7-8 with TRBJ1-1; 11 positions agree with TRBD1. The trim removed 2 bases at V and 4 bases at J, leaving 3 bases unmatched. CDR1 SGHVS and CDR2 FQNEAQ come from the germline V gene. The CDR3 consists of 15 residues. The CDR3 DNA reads TGTGCCAGCAGCTTAATGGGACAGGGGGGCACTGAAGCTTTCTTT. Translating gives CASSLMGQGGTEAFF.

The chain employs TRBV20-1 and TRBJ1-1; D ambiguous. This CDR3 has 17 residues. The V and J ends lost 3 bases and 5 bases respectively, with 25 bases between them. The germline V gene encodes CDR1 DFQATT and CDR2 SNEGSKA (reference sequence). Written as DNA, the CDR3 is TGCAGTGCTAGTAGGGCGGGCAGGTCGTGGTGGGAAACTGAAGCTTTCTTT. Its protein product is CSASRAGRSWWETEAFF.

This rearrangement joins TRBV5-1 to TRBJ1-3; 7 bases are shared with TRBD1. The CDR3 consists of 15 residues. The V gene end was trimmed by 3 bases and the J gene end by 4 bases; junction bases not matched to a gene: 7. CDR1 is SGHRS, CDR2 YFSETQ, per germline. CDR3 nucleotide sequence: TGCGCCAGCAGCTCAACAGGGGTCGGAGGAAACACCATATATTTT. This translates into CASSSTGVGGNTIYF.

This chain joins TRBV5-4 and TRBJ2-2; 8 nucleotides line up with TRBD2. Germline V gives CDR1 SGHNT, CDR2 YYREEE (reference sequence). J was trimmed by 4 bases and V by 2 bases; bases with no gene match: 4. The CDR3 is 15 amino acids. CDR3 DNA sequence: TGTGCCAGCAGCTTCGCCCGGGGGGGCACCGGGGAGCTGTTTTTT. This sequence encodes CASSFARGGTGELFF.